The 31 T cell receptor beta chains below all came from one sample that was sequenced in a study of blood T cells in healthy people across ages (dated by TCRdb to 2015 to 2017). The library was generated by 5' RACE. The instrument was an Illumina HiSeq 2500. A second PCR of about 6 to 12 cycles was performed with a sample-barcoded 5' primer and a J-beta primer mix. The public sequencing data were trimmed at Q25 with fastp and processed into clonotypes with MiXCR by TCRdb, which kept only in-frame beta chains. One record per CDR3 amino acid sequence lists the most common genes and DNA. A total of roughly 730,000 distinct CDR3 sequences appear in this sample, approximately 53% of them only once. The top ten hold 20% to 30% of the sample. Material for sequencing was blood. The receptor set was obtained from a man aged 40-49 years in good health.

This CDR3 is CASSERTYSHEQYF. The CDR3 bases are TGTGCCAGCAGTGAGCGGACATATAGTCACGAGCAGTACTTC. The V call is TRBV25-1, the J call TRBJ2-7; the D gene is possibly TRBD1 (5 bases). The CDR3 covers 14 residues. In germline, CDR1 is MGHDK, CDR2 SYGVNS. With 3 bases removed from V and 5 bases from J, the gap between germline ends came to 14 bases.

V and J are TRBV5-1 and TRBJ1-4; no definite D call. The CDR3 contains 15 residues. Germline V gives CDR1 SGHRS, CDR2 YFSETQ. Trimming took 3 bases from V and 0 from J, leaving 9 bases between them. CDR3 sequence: CASSSRTATNEKLFF. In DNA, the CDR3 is TGCGCCAGCAGCTCTAGGACGGCAACTAATGAAAAACTGTTTTTT.

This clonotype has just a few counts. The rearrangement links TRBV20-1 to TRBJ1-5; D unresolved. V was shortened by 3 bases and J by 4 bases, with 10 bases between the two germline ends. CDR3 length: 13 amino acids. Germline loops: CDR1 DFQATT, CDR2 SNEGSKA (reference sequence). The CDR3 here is CSARGSGNQPQHF. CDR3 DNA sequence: TGCAGTGCTAGGGGTTCGGGTAATCAGCCCCAGCATTTT.

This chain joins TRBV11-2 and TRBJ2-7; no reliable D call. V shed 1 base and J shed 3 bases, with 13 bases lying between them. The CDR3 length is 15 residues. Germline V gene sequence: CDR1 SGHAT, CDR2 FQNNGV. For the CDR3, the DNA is TGTGCCAGCAGCTTAGGAGTCGGAAGTGGCTACGAGCAGTACTTC. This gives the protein CASSLGVGSGYEQYF.

The CDR3 DNA follows: TGCGCCAGCAGCCAAGACGAGACCGGGGTGGATACGCAGTATTTT. Translation gives CASSQDETGVDTQYF. V and J are TRBV4-1 and TRBJ2-3, with D possibly matching TRBD2 (5 bases). Germline lookup yields CDR1 MGHRA and CDR2 YSYEKL. This CDR3 spans 15 amino acids. Deletions cut 0 bases from V and 6 bases from J, with 13 bases between.

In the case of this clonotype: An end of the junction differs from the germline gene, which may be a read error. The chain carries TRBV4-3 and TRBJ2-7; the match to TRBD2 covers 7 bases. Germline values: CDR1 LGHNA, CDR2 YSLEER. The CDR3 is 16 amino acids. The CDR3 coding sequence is TGCGCCAGTAGCCAAGAGTCCGGGGGGTCTCCCTACGAGCAGTACTTC. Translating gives CASSQESGGSPYEQYF.

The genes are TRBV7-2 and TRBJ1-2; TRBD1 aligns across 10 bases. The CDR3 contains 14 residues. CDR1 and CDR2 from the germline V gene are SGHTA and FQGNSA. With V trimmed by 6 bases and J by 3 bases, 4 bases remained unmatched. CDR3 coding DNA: TGTGCCAGCAGGACAGGGGGCTCGGACTATGGCTACACCTTC. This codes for CASRTGGSDYGYTF.

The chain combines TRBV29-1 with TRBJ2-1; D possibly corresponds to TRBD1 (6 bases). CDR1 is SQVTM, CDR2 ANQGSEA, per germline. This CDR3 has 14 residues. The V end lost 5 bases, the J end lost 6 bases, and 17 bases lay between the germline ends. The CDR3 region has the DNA TGCAGCGTTCTGAGGCAGGGGCTTGGCAATGAGCAGTTCTTC. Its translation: CSVLRQGLGNEQFF.

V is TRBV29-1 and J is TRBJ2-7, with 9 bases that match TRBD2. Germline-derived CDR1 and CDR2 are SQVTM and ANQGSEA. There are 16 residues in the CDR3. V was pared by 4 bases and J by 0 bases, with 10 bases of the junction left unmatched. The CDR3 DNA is TGCAGCGTTGCCTGGTGGGAGCGGGGGGACTCCTACGAGCAGTACTTC. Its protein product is CSVAWWERGDSYEQYF.

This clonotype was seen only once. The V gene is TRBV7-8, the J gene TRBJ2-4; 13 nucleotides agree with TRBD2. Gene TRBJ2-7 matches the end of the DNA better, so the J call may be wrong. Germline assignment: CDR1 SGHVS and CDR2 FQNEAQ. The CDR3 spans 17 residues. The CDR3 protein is CASSLVAGLAGTYEQYF. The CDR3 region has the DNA TGTGCCAGCAGCTTAGTCGCGGGACTAGCGGGAACCTACGAGCAGTACTTC.

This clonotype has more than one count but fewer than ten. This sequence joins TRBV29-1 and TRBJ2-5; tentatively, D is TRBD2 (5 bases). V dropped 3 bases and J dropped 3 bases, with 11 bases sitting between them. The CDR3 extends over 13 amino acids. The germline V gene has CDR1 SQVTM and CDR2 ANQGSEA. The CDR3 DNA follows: TGCAGCGTTGAGCCGAGGAGGAAAGAGACCCAGTACTTC. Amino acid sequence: CSVEPRRKETQYF.

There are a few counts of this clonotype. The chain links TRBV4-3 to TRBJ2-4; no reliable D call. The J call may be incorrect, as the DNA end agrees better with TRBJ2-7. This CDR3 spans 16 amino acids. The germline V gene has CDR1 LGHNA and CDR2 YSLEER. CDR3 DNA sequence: TGCGCCAGCAGCTCTCGGACGCAGGCCCCCCCCTACGAGCAGTACTTC. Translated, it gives CASSSRTQAPPYEQYF.

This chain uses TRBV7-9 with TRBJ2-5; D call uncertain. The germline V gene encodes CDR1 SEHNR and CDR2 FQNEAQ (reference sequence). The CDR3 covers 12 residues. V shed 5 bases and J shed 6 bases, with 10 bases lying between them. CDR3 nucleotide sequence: TGTGCCAGCAGCCTGACGGAACAGACCCAGTACTTC. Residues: CASSLTEQTQYF.

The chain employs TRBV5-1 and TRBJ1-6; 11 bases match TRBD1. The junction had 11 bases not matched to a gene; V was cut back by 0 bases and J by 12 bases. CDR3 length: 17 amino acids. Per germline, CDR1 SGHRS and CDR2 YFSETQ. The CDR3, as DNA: TGCGCCAGCAGCTTGGTCGCGGGACAGGGGGATCTGGGACCCCTCCACTTT. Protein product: CASSLVAGQGDLGPLHF.

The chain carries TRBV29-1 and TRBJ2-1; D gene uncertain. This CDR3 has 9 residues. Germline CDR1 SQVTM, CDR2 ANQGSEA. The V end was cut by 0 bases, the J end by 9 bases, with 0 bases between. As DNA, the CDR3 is TGCAGCGTTGAAGATGAGCAGTTCTTC. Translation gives CSVEDEQFF.

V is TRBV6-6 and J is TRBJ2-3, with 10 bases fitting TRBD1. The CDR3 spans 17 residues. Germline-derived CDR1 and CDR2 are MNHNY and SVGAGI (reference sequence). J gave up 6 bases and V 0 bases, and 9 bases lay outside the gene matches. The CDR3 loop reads CASSYSRDRGDPDTQYF. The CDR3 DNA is TGTGCCAGCAGTTACTCGAGGGACAGGGGCGATCCGGATACGCAGTATTTT.

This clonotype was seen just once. CDR3 sequence (DNA): TGTGCCAGCAGTTTGACGGAGACCGAAGAGACCCAGTACTTC. Residues: CASSLTETEETQYF. The gene calls are TRBV12-3 or TRBV12-4 and TRBJ2-5, with D unclear. Trimming pared 3 bases from V and 3 bases from J, leaving 11 bases between. This CDR3 has 14 amino acids.

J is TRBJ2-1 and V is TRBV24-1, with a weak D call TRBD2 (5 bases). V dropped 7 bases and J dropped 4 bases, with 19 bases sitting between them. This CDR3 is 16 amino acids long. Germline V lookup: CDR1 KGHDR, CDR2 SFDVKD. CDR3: CATSSSLATHYNEQFF. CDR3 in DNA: TGTGCCACCAGCTCCTCCCTAGCCACCCATTACAATGAGCAGTTCTTC.

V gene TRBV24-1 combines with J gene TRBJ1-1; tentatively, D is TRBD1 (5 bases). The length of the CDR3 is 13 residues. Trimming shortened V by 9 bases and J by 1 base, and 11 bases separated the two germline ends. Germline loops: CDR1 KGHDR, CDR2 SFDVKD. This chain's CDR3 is CATCRDKNTEAFF. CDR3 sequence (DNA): TGTGCCACCTGCAGGGATAAGAACACTGAAGCTTTCTTT.

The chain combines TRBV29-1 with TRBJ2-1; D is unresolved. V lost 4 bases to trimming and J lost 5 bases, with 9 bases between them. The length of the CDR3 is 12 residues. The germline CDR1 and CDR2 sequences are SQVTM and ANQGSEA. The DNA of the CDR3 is TGCAGCGTTGGTTCGACCCACAATGAGCAGTTCTTC. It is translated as CSVGSTHNEQFF.

CDR3 in amino acids: CASSHPLGSSGHTDTQYF. The DNA of the CDR3 is TGTGCCAGCAGCCACCCCCTCGGCTCTAGCGGGCACACAGATACGCAGTATTTT. The V gene is TRBV3-1, the J gene TRBJ2-3, with TRBD2 matching over 8 bases. The V segment lost 3 bases and the J segment 2 bases; nucleotides outside the gene matches: 13. The CDR3 totals 18 residues. Germline lookup yields CDR1 LGHDT and CDR2 YNNKEL (reference sequence).

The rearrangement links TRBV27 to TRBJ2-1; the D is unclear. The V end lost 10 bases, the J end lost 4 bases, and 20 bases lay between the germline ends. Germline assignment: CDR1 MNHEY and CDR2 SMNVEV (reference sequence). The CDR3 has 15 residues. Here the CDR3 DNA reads TGTGCCATCGAAAAAAGGGTAGAAGGGTACAATGAGCAGTTCTTC. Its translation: CAIEKRVEGYNEQFF.

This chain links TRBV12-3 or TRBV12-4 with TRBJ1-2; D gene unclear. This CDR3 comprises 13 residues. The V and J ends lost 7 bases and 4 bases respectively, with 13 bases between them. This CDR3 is CASTSSVSYGYTF. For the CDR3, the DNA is TGTGCCAGCACCTCCAGTGTTTCCTATGGCTACACCTTC.

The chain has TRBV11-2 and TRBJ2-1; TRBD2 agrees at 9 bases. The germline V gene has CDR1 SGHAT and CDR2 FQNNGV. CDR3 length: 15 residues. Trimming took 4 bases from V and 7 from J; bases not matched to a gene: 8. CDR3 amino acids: CASSSIAGVVNEQFF. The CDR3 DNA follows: TGTGCCAGCAGCTCGATAGCGGGAGTGGTGAATGAGCAGTTCTTC. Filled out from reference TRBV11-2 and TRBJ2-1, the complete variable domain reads EAGVAQSPRYKIIEKRQSVAFWCNPISGHATLYWYQQILGQGPKLLIQFQNNGVVDDSQLPKDRFSAERLKGVDSTLKIQPAKLEDSAVYLCASSSIAGVVNEQFFGPGTRLTVL.

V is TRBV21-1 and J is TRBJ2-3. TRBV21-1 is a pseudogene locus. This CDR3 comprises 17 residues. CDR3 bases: TGTGCCAGCAGCAAAGTCTTGGGCAGGTTGGACACAGATACGCAGTATTTT. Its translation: CASSKVLGRLDTDTQYF.

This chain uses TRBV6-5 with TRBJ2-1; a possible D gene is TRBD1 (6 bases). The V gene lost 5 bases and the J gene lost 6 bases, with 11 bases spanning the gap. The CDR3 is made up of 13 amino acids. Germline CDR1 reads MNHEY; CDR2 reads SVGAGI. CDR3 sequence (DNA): TGTGCCAGCAGTCAGTGGGGGCCCAATGAGCAGTTCTTC. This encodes CASSQWGPNEQFF.

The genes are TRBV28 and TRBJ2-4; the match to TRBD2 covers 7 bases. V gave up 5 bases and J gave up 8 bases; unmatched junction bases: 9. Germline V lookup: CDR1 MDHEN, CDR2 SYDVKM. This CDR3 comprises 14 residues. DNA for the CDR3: TGTGCCAGCAGTGTATCCCCAGGGAGGGACATTCAGTACTTC. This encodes CASSVSPGRDIQYF.

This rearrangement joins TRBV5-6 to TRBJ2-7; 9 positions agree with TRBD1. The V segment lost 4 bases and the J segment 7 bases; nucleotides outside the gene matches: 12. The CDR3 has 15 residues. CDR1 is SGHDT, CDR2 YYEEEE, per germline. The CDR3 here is CASSGGQGSYNEQYF. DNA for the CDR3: TGTGCCAGCAGCGGGGGACAGGGCTCCTACAATGAGCAGTACTTC.

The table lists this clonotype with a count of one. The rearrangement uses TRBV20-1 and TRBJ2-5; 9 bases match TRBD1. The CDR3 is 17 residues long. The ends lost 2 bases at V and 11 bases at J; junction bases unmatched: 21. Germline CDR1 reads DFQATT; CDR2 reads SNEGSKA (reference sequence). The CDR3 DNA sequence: TGCAGTGCTAGACAAATTCCGGGACAGGGAAGCTTAGGAGAGCAGTACTTC. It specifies CSARQIPGQGSLGEQYF.

This CDR3 reads CASSWAVPSYNEQYF. CDR3 DNA sequence: TGTGCCAGCAGTTGGGCGGTTCCCTCCTACAATGAGCAGTACTTC. The gene calls are TRBV27 and TRBJ2-7; no clear D gene. The CDR3 spans 15 residues. Looked up from germline, CDR1 is MNHEY and CDR2 is SMNVEV (reference sequence). Deletions cut 4 bases from V and 7 bases from J, with 20 bases between.

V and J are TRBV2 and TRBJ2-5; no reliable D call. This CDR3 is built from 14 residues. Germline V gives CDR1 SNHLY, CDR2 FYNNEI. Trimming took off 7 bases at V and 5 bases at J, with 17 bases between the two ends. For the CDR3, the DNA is TGTGCCAGCATATCTGATTCGAGTGTGGAGACCCAGTACTTC. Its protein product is CASISDSSVETQYF. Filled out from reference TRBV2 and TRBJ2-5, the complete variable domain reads EPEVTQTPSHQVTQMGQEVILRCVPISNHLYFYWYRQILGQKVEFLVSFYNNEISEKSEIFDDQFSVERPDGSNFTLKIRSTKLEDSAMYFCASISDSSVETQYFGPGTRLLVL.